A single sample gave rise to the 4 T cell receptor beta chains below, sequenced in a study of blood T cells in healthy people across ages. The authors ran a second PCR of roughly 7 to 11 cycles using a sample-barcoded 5' primer and a J-beta primer mix. MiXCR, applied by TCRdb to the 5' RACE reads, yields one record per CDR3 protein. Here the sample spans some 860,000 distinct CDR3 sequences, approximately 60% being singletons. The sample consisted of blood. These receptors all stem from a man between 40 and 49 years old in good health.

This rearrangement joins TRBV20-1 to TRBJ1-1; possible D gene TRBD1, 5 bases. The CDR3 totals 12 residues. Germline V gene lookup returns CDR1 DFQATT and CDR2 SNEGSKA (reference sequence). The V gene lost 4 bases and the J gene lost 4 bases, with 10 bases spanning the gap. The CDR3 sequence is CSAKPGSTEAFF. In nucleotides, the CDR3 is TGCAGTGCTAAACCAGGGAGCACTGAAGCTTTCTTT.

The V call is TRBV9, the J call TRBJ2-2; 7 positions match TRBD1. The CDR3 is 14 residues long. Looked up from germline, CDR1 is SGDLS and CDR2 is YYNGEE. The V segment lost 0 bases and the J segment 4 bases; nucleotides outside the gene matches: 0. CDR3 DNA: TGTGCCAGCAGCGTAGGGACAGGCACCGGGGAGCTGTTTTTT. Amino acid sequence: CASSVGTGTGELFF.

This clonotype was found once. At one of its ends the junction is not consistent with the germline gene, which may arise from a read error. CDR3 sequence reads: CASSQVGSTVTQYF. Written as DNA, the CDR3 is TGTGCCAGCAGCCAAGTAGGAAGTACAGTTACGCAGTATTTT. The chain has TRBV14 and TRBJ2-3; no definite D call. Germline CDR1 is SGHDN and CDR2 is FVKESK. CDR3 length: 14 residues.

This chain links TRBV7-9 with TRBJ2-7, with D uncertain. Trimming stripped 4 bases from V and 4 bases from J, with 11 bases between. This CDR3 has 13 amino acids. Germline V lookup: CDR1 SEHNR, CDR2 FQNEAQ (reference sequence). The CDR3, as DNA: TGTGCCAGCAGCTCCTCCGGCGGATACGAGCAGTACTTC. Translation gives CASSSSGGYEQYF.